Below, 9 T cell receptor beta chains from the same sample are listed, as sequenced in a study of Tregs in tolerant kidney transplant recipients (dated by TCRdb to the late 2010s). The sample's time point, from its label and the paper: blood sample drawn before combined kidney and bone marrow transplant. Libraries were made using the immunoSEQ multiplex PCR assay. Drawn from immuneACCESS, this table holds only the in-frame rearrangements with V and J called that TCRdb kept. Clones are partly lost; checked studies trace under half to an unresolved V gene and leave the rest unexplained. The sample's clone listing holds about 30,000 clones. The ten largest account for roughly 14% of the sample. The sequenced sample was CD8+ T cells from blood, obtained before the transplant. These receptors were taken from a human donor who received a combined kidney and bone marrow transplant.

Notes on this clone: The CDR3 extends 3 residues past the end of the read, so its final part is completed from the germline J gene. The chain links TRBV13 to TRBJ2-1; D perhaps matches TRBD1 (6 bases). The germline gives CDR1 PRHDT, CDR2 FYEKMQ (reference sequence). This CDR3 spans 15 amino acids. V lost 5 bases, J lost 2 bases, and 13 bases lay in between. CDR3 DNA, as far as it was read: TGTGCCAGCAGCATGCGGACAGATCCCTACAATGAG. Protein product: CASSMRTDPYNE. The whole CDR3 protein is CASSMRTDPYNEQFF.

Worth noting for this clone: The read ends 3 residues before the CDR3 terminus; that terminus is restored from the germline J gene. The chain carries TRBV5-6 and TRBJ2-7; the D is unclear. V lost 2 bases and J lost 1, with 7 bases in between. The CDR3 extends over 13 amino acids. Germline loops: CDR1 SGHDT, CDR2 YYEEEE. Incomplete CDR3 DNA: TGTGCCAGCAGCTTACGGGTATCCTACGAG. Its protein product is CASSLRVSYE. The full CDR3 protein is CASSLRVSYEQYF.

The CDR3 DNA, read in part, is TGCGCCAGCAGCAGCCGACAGGGTTCTAACTATGGC. Translation: CASSSRQGSNYG. The whole CDR3 reads CASSSRQGSNYGYTF. The V and J genes are TRBV5-1 and TRBJ1-2; 7 nucleotides align to TRBD1. Coverage ceases 3 residues before the CDR3 finishes, and the germline J gene fills in the end. The J segment lost 0 bases and the V segment lost 4 bases, leaving 6 bases of the junction unmatched. The CDR3 totals 15 residues. CDR1 SGHRS and CDR2 YFSETQ come from the germline V gene.

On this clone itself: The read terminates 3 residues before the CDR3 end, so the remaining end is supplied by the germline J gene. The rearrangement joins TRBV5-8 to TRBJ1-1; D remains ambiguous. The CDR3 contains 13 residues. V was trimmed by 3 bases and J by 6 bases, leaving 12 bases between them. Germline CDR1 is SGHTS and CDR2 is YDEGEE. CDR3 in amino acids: CASSSGRGAEAFF. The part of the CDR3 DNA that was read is TGTGCCAGCAGCTCCGGACGGGGTGCTGAA.

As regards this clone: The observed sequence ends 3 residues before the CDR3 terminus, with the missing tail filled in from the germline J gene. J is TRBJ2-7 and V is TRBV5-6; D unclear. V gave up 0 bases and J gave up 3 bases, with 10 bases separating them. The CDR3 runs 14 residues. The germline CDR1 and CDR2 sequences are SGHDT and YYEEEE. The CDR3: CASSLAPGIYEQYF. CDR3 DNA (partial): TGTGCCAGCAGCTTGGCTCCAGGAATCTACGAG.

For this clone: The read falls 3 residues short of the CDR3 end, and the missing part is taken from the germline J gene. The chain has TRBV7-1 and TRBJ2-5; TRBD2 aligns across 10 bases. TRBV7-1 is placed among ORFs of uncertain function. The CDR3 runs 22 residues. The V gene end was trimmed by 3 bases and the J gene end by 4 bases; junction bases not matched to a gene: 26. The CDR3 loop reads CASSSAMGVQGPSGSAGETQYF. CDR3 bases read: TGTGCCAGCAGCTCCGCGATGGGGGTACAAGGACCTAGCGGGAGCGCAGGAGAGACC.

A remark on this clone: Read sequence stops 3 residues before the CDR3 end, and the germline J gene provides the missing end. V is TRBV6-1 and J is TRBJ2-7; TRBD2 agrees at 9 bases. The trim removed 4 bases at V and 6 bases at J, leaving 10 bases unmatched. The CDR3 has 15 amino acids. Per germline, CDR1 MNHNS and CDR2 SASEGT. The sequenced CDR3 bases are TGTGCCAGCAGTGGAACCCTACTAGCGGGTATCGAG. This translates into CASSGTLLAGIE. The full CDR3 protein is CASSGTLLAGIEQYF.

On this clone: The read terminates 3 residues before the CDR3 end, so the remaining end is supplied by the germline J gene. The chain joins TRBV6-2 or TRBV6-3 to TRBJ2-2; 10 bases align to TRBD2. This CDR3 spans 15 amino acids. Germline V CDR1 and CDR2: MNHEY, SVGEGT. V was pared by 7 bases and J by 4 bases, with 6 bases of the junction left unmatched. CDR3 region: CASNTGLAATGELFF. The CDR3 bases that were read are TGTGCCAGCAACACTGGACTAGCGGCCACCGGGGAG.

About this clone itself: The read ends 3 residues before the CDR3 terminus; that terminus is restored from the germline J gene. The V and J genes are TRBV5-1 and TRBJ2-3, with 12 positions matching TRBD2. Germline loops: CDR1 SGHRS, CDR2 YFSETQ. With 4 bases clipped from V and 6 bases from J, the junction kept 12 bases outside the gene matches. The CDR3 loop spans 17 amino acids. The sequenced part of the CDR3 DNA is TGCGCCAGCAGCCTTCGACTAGCGGGAGCTCTAGTGGATACG. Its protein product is CASSLRLAGALVDT. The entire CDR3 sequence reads CASSLRLAGALVDTQYF.